Listed below are T cell receptor beta chains from one sample, sequenced in a study of human T cells and chemical hapten exposure. One entry per CDR3 protein, called by TCRdb with MiXCR from the RACE reads. The data hold a few hundred thousand distinct CDR3 sequences, with about 6% observed a single time. Sequenced material: whole blood, taken in connection with sensitization to the hapten diphenylcyclopropenone (DPC). The receptor source for this set is a woman aged 18-35 years with alopecia areata. Some clones in this sample may be carry-over from other donors' samples. Both conserved end residues are trimmed from each CDR3. The D gene is left open where the match is weak.

V gene: TRBV13; J gene: TRBJ1-4; D gene: TRBD1; CDR3 length: 12; CDR3 protein: ASSIQGAREKLF
V gene: TRBV12-3/TRBV12-4; J gene: TRBJ1-2; D gene: TRBD1; CDR3 length: 11; CDR3 protein: ATIPGGRRGYT
V gene: TRBV15; J gene: TRBJ1-6; D gene: NA; CDR3 length: 14; CDR3 protein: ATSREDEGISSPLH
V gene: TRBV7-2; J gene: TRBJ1-4; D gene: NA; CDR3 length: 11; CDR3 protein: ASSPLKGEKLF
V gene: TRBV7-2; J gene: TRBJ1-1; D gene: NA; CDR3 length: 12; CDR3 protein: ASSLEQGNTEAF
V gene: TRBV12-3/TRBV12-4; J gene: TRBJ2-3; D gene: NA; CDR3 length: 12; CDR3 protein: ASSFAGYTDTQY
V gene: TRBV6-5; J gene: TRBJ1-4; D gene: TRBD1; CDR3 length: 15; CDR3 protein: ASSYSSQGVSNEKLF
V gene: TRBV5-1; J gene: TRBJ1-1; D gene: NA; CDR3 length: 14; CDR3 protein: ASSLFSDSPAAEAF
V gene: TRBV29-1; J gene: TRBJ2-1; D gene: TRBD1; CDR3 length: 10; CDR3 protein: SVGTGEHEQF
V gene: TRBV18; J gene: TRBJ1-5; D gene: TRBD1; CDR3 length: 14; CDR3 protein: ASSVFGQDSNQPQH
V gene: TRBV7-2; J gene: TRBJ2-2; D gene: NA; CDR3 length: 14; CDR3 protein: ASSLAPLTGQGELF
V gene: TRBV18; J gene: TRBJ1-1; D gene: NA; CDR3 length: 11; CDR3 protein: ASSEGRETEAF
V gene: TRBV29-1; J gene: TRBJ1-2; D gene: NA; CDR3 length: 6; CDR3 protein: SPLGYT
V gene: TRBV6-5; J gene: TRBJ1-6; D gene: NA; CDR3 length: 11; CDR3 protein: ASSSKYNSPLH
V gene: TRBV20-1; J gene: TRBJ2-1; D gene: TRBD2; CDR3 length: 12; CDR3 protein: SSSGGASYNEQF
V gene: TRBV7-3; J gene: TRBJ2-1; D gene: TRBD2; CDR3 length: 14; CDR3 protein: ASSPWLAGGPGEQF
V gene: TRBV6-5; J gene: TRBJ1-6; D gene: NA; CDR3 length: 12; CDR3 protein: ASSYGGEGSPLH
V gene: TRBV3-1; J gene: TRBJ1-2; D gene: TRBD1; CDR3 length: 13; CDR3 protein: ASSLGTGVNYGYT
V gene: TRBV18; J gene: TRBJ2-7; D gene: NA; CDR3 length: 12; CDR3 protein: ASSPDYSVYEQY
V gene: TRBV7-2; J gene: TRBJ2-3; D gene: NA; CDR3 length: 14; CDR3 protein: ASSQNPPGSQDTQY
V gene: TRBV6-2/TRBV6-3; J gene: TRBJ1-1; D gene: TRBD1; CDR3 length: 12; CDR3 protein: ASTHSTGVTEAF
V gene: TRBV29-1; J gene: TRBJ1-5; D gene: TRBD1; CDR3 length: 12; CDR3 protein: SVEDQTGGQPQH
V gene: TRBV6-5; J gene: TRBJ1-2; D gene: TRBD1; CDR3 length: 16; CDR3 protein: ASSYSKATGGFGYGYT
V gene: TRBV12-3/TRBV12-4; J gene: TRBJ2-3; D gene: TRBD2; CDR3 length: 13; CDR3 protein: ASSFKRGASDTQY
V gene: TRBV12-5; J gene: TRBJ2-3; D gene: NA; CDR3 length: 12; CDR3 protein: ASAEGGSTDTQY
V gene: TRBV7-8; J gene: TRBJ2-3; D gene: NA; CDR3 length: 13; CDR3 protein: ASSFRGVSTDTQY
V gene: TRBV6-5; J gene: TRBJ1-2; D gene: TRBD1; CDR3 length: 14; CDR3 protein: ASSALTGTGGDGYT
V gene: TRBV12-3/TRBV12-4; J gene: TRBJ1-1; D gene: TRBD1; CDR3 length: 12; CDR3 protein: ASRKTGENTEAF
V gene: TRBV3-1; J gene: TRBJ2-7; D gene: NA; CDR3 length: 13; CDR3 protein: ASSQPSVPSYEQY
V gene: TRBV4-2; J gene: TRBJ2-5; D gene: TRBD2; CDR3 length: 18; CDR3 protein: ASSQGGLAGGGGYQETQY
V gene: TRBV11-1; J gene: TRBJ1-6; D gene: TRBD1; CDR3 length: 12; CDR3 protein: ASSLAQGRSPLH
V gene: TRBV7-8; J gene: TRBJ2-4; D gene: NA; CDR3 length: 12; CDR3 protein: ASSLGGRKNIQY
V gene: TRBV6-2/TRBV6-3; J gene: TRBJ2-7; D gene: NA; CDR3 length: 11; CDR3 protein: ASSYGRTYEQY
V gene: TRBV12-3/TRBV12-4; J gene: TRBJ1-6; D gene: TRBD1; CDR3 length: 12; CDR3 protein: ASSLGQGGSPLH
V gene: TRBV3-1; J gene: TRBJ1-6; D gene: TRBD1; CDR3 length: 11; CDR3 protein: ASKDRANSPLH
V gene: TRBV3-1; J gene: TRBJ1-2; D gene: NA; CDR3 length: 11; CDR3 protein: ASSQAGVDGYT